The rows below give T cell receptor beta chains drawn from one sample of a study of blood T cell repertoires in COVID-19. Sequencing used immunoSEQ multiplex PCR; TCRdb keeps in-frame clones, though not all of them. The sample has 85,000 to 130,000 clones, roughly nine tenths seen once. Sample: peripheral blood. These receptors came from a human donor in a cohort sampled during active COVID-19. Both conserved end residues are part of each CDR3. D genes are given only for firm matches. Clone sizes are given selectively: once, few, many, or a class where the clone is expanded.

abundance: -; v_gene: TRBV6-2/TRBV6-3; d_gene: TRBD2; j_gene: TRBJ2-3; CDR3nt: TGTGCCAGCAGTTACCCGACTAGCGGCCCAGATACGCAGTATTTT; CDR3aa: CASSYPTSGPDTQYF
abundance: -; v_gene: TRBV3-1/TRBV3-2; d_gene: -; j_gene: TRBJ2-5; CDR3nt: TGTGCCAGCAGCCAAGATACGGGGTTTGAAGAGACCCAGTACTTC; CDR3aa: CASSQDTGFEETQYF
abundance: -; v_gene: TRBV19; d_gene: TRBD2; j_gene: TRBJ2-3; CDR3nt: TGTGCCAGTAGTATAGTTCATGGACTAGCGGGGGGACCGCAGTATTTT; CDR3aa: CASSIVHGLAGGPQYF
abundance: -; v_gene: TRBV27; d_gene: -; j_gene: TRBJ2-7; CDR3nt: TGTGCCAGCAGTTTGAGCCCCTACACGGGGAAGCCCCAGTACTTC; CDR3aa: CASSLSPYTGKPQYF
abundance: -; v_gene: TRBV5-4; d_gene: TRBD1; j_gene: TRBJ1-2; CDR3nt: TGTGCCAGCAGCACCGGACAGGGCTCTAACTATGGCTACACCTTC; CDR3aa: CASSTGQGSNYGYTF
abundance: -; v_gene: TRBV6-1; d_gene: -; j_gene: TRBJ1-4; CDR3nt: TGTGCCAGCAGTGAAAGGAGTGCAACTAATGAAAAACTGTTTTTT; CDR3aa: CASSERSATNEKLFF
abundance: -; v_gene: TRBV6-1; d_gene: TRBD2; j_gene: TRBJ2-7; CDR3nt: TGTGCCAGCAGTGAAAGCGGGGGGTGGTACGAGCAGTACTTC; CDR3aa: CASSESGGWYEQYF
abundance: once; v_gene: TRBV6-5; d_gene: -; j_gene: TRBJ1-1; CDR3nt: TGTGCCAGCAGTTACTTCTCACCCCAGGGGACTGAAGCTTTCTTT; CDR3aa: CASSYFSPQGTEAFF
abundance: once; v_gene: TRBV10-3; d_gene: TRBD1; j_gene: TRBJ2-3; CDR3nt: TGTGCCATCAGCGGGACAGGGAGTATGGATACGCAGTATTTT; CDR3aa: CAISGTGSMDTQYF
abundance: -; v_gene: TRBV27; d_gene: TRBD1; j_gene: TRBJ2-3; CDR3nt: TGTGCCAGCAGACCTGGGACAGGGGTCCTCTCTAGCACAGATACGCAGTATTTT; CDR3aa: CASRPGTGVLSSTDTQYF
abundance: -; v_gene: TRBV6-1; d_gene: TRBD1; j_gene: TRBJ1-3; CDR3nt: TGTGCCAGCAGTGGAGACCGACAGGGGGCTGGAAACACCATATATTTT; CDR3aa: CASSGDRQGAGNTIYF
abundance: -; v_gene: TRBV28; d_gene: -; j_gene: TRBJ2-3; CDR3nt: TGTGCCAGCACCCGTAGGATCAAGGGACGGGACTTCACAGATACGCAGTATTTT; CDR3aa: CASTRRIKGRDFTDTQYF
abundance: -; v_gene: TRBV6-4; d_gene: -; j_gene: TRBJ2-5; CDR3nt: TGTGCCAGCGACGAGGGTCGCGAGACCCAGTACTTC; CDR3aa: CASDEGRETQYF
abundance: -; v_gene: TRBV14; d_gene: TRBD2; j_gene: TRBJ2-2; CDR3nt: TGTGCCAGCAGCCGACTCCTCCCGGGACTAGCGGGACGGAACACCGGGGAGCTGTTTTTT; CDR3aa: CASSRLLPGLAGRNTGELFF
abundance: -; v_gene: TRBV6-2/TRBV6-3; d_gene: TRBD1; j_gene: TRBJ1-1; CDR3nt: TGTGCCAGCAGTTACTCGAGGAGGACAGGGAACACTGAAGCTTTCTTT; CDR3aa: CASSYSRRTGNTEAFF
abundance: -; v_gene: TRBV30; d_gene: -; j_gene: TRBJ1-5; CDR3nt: TGTGCCTGGAGTGTAAAGGCAGGGGGCAATCAGCCCCAGCATTTT; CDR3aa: CAWSVKAGGNQPQHF
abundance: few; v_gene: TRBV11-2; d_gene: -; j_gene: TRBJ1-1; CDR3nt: TGTGCCAGCAGCCGCCCGGGTGCGCGTGAAGCTTTCTTT; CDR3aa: CASSRPGAREAFF